This T cell receptor beta chain was sequenced in a study of neurological immune-mediated disorders. The cDNA was synthesized by means of template-switch 5'RACE, which was carried out with 10-nucleotide random UMIs. TCRdb re-derived calls from the 5' RACE reads in MiXCR, one entry per CDR3 protein. The sample includes about 38,000 distinct CDR3 sequences, over 8.5% of them seen just once. This clonotype showed up many times. Germline CDR1 KGHSH, CDR2 LQKENI. The J segment lost 1 base and the V segment lost 4 bases, leaving 7 bases of the junction unmatched. The CDR3 loop spans 16 amino acids. Time point denoted: technical triplicate 1. The starting material, 2 million PBMCs stored at -80 C, gave rise to the unsorted libraries.

The gene calls are TRBV18 and TRBJ2-1; TRBD2 aligns across 7 bases. The TCR sequence derives from a man in his sixties with HTLV-1-associated myelopathy (HAM/TSP). Sample: PBMCs. CDR3 DNA sequence: TGTGCCAGCTCACAGGGAGGGATTGGGTCCTACAATGAGCAGTTCTTC. This codes for CASSQGGIGSYNEQFF.